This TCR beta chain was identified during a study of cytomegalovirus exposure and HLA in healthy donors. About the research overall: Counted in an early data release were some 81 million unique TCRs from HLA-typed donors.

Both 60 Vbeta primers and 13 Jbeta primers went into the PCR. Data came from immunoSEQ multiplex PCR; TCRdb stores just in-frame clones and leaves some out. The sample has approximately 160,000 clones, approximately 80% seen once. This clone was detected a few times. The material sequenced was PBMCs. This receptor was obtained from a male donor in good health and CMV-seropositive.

The CDR3 is CASSLAGRGGDGYTF. The CDR3 DNA is TGCGCCAGCAGCTTGGCCGGGCGGGGAGGCGATGGCTACACCTTC. V is TRBV5-1 and J is TRBJ1-2; no clear D gene. V lost 0 bases and J lost 6, with 15 bases in between. This CDR3 is built from 15 residues. Per the germline V gene, CDR1 is SGHRS and CDR2 is YFSETQ.